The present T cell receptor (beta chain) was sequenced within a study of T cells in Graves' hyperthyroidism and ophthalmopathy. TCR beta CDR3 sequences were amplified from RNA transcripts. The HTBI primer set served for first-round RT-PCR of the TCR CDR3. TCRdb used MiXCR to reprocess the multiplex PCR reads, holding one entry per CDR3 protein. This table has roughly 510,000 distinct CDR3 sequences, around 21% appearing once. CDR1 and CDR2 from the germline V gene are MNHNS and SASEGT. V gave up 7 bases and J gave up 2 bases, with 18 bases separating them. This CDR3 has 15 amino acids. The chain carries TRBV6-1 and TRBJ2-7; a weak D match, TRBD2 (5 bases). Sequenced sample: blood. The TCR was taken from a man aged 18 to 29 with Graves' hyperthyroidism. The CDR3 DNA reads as TGTGCCAGCATAGGACTTACTACGAAAGCCTACGAGCAGTACTTC. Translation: CASIGLTTKAYEQYF.